Listed below are T cell receptor beta chains from one sample, sequenced in a study of chemoradiotherapy in HPV16-positive cancers. Generated by immunoSEQ multiplex PCR, the TCRdb table keeps only in-frame clones and is missing some. The sample lists approximately 10,000 clones, around 78% occurring once. The sample here was taken from a patient who underwent chemoradiotherapy. These receptors were collected from a human donor with HPV-associated anogenital cancer. The CDR3 runs from the conserved cysteine through the conserved F or W.

TRBV11-2 CASSYTGVETQYF
TRBV5-6 CASSITPVRVAEAFF
TRBV11-2 CASSQGGRTEAFF
TRBV7-8 CASSFRRDTEAFF
TRBV10-1 CASRRNTEAFF
TRBV28 CASSSTGYYGYTF
TRBV30 CACLPGQGLNTEAFF
TRBV19 CARPGGAPYEQYF
TRBV6-1 CASTIGGYRNTIYF
TRBV2 CASSDLGGDNNEQFF
TRBV4-2 CASSYGTANEQFF
TRBV28 CASSWTGAPYGYTF
TRBV5-4 CASSLAGDGNTIYF
TRBV4-1 CASSFEQVNYGYTF
TRBV11-2 CASSLVGPPQETQYF
TRBV25-1 CASSARLASETQYF
TRBV7-7 CASSLGQGISYEQYF
TRBV27 CASSLEGPQPQHF
TRBV5-1 CASSLWTDQETQYF
TRBV5-1 CASSWGGLSYEQYF
TRBV7-9 CASSVANEQFF
TRBV11-3 CASSPTTHTGTQYF
TRBV4-3 CASSQDTGARGYTF
TRBV2 CASSEEETSYEQYF
TRBV5-4 CASSLRATSMGYTF
TRBV7-3 CASSLSQGGEQYF
TRBV29-1 CSVVGQGSDEKLFF
TRBV6-1 CASSVTVAITGELFF
TRBV18 CASSPQGEKTEAFF
TRBV5-5 CASTPPLGDNEQFF
TRBV12-5 CASGHSGADTQYF
TRBV15 CATSRRDGYYEQYF
TRBV2 CASEQGNYEQYF
TRBV5-1 CASSLAFAGETGELFF
TRBV7-2 CASSLGSGRGYNEQFF
TRBV11-3 CASSSSRTSMNTEAFF
TRBV11-2 CASSLDGSYEQYF